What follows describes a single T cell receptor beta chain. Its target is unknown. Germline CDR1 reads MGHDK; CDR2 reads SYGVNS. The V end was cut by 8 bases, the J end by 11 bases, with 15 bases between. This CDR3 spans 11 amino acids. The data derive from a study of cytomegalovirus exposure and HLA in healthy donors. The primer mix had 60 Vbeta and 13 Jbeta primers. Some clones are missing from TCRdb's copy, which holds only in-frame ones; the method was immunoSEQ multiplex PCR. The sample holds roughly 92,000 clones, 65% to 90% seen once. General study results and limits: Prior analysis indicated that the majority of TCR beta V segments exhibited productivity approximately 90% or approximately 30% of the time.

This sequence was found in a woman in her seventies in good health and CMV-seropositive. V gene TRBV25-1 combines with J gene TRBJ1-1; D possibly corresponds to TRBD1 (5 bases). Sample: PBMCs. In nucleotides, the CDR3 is TGTGCCAGCGGGCAGGGTAAGGATGCTTTCTTT. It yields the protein CASGQGKDAFF.